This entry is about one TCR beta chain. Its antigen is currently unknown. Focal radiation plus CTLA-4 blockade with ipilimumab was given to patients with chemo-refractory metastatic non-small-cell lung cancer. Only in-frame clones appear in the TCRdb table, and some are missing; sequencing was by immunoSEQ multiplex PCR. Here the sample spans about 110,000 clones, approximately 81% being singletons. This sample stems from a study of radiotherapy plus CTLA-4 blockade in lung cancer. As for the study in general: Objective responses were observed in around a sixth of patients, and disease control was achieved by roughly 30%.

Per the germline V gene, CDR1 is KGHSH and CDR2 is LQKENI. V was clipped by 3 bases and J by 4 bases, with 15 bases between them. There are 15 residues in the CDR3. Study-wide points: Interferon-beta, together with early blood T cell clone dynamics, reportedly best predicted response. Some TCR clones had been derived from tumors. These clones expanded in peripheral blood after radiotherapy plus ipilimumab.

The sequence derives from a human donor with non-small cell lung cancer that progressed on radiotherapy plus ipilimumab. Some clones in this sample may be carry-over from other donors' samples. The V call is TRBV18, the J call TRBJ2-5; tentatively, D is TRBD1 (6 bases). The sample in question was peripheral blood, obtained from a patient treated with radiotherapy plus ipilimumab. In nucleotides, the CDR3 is TGTGCCAGCTCACCGACCCAGGGGACCGGAGAGACCCAGTACTTC. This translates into CASSPTQGTGETQYF. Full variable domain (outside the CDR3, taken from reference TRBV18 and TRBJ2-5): NAGVMQNPRHLVRRRGQEARLRCSPMKGHSHVYWYRQLPEEGLKFMVYLQKENIIDESGMPKERFSAEFPKEGPSILRIQQVVRGDSAAYFCASSPTQGTGETQYFGPGTRLLVL.